These 3 T cell receptor beta chains came from one sample sequenced in a study of brain T cells in children with intractable seizures. TCRdb keeps only in-frame clones here, not all; method: immunoSEQ multiplex PCR. The table lists about 76,000 clones, approximately 94% of them singletons. The material sequenced was peripheral blood, taken at surgery. These TCRs come from a boy under two years old with tuberous sclerosis and intractable seizures.

This chain uses TRBV30 with TRBJ1-5; the match to TRBD1 covers 8 bases. V dropped 2 bases and J dropped 3; count of bases not matched to a gene: 9. Germline-derived CDR1 and CDR2 are GTSNPN and SVGIG (reference sequence). The CDR3 is made up of 16 amino acids. The CDR3 spells CAWSPRTGKPNQPQHF. The CDR3 DNA sequence: TGTGCCTGGAGTCCCAGGACAGGGAAACCCAATCAGCCCCAGCATTTT. The full variable domain, rest sourced from reference TRBV30 and TRBJ1-5, is SQTIHQWPATLVQPVGSPLSLECTVEGTSNPNLYWYRQAAGRGLQLLFYSVGIGQISSEVPQNLSASRPQDRQFILSSKKLLLSDSGFYLCAWSPRTGKPNQPQHFGDGTRLSIL.

This chain uses TRBV5-4 with TRBJ1-2; 10 nucleotides align to TRBD1. The germline V gene has CDR1 SGHNT and CDR2 YYREEE (reference sequence). With V trimmed by 3 bases and J by 2 bases, 4 bases remained unmatched. The CDR3 has 15 residues. In DNA, the CDR3 is TGTGCCAGCAGCTCCGGGGGACAGGGGAACTATGGCTACACCTTC. It yields the protein CASSSGGQGNYGYTF.

This clone was seen once. The chain is built from TRBV6-8 and TRBJ1-1, with TRBD1 as a possible D gene (6 bases). The length of the CDR3 is 15 residues. The germline gives CDR1 MNHGY, CDR2 SAAAGT. V was clipped by 6 bases and J by 7 bases, with 21 bases between them. The DNA of the CDR3 is TGTGCCAGCAGGGTGACAAGGGGGGTTTTAATTGAAGCTTTCTTT. Translating it yields CASRVTRGVLIEAFF.